This TCR beta chain was recorded in a study of monozygotic twins with inflammatory bowel disease. The germline gives CDR1 DFQATT, CDR2 SNEGSKA (reference sequence). There are 16 residues in the CDR3. TCRdb reprocessed the 5' RACE reads and keeps a single row for each CDR3 protein, giving no DNA. The table lists some 450,000 distinct CDR3 sequences, with around 2.4% in the top ten. Phlebotomy per donor yielded a single 2.5 ml blood sample. The chain carries TRBV20-1 and TRBJ2-3; checking the TCRdb D call of TRBD2 is not possible without DNA. The sequence came from a human donor with ulcerative colitis or Crohn's disease, or a healthy co-twin of an affected twin (not recorded which). Sequencing was done on a sample of blood. CDR3 amino acids: CSARVSSGRGKDTQYF.